The present TCR beta chain was sequenced within a study of Graves' ophthalmopathy and Graves' hyperthyroidism. Using RNA transcripts, the TCR beta CDR3 regions were amplified. The first-round RT-PCR employed HTBI primers together with the Qiagen OneStep RT-PCR kit. A multiplex PCR was then performed as the second round. One entry per CDR3 protein, called by TCRdb with MiXCR from the multiplex PCR reads. The table lists 1 million to 1.3 million distinct CDR3 sequences, less than 45% of them singletons. Points from the study as a whole: Blood samples also showed most expanded thyroid clonotypes exceeding 0.001 frequency.

Excluded: other autoimmune disease, uncontrolled infection, pregnancy or lactation. This clonotype was found many times. Its target is not known. V gave up 5 bases and J gave up 1 base, with 14 bases separating them. Germline V gene lookup returns CDR1 SQVTM and CDR2 ANQGSEA. CDR3 length: 14 amino acids. Sequencing was done on a sample of peripheral blood or thyroid tissue (not recorded which). This TCR derives from an adult man with Graves' hyperthyroidism. The J gene is TRBJ1-1, the V gene TRBV29-1; D uncertain. The CDR3 is CSVKTASQNTEAFF. The CDR3 region has the DNA TGCAGCGTTAAGACTGCAAGCCAGAACACTGAAGCTTTCTTT.